This TCR beta chain was sequenced in a study of blood T cell repertoires in COVID-19. Produced via immunoSEQ multiplex PCR; TCRdb's table is partial and in-frame only. The sample holds almost 500,000 clones, about nine tenths seen once. The sequence was obtained from a woman in her sixties who had recovered from COVID-19. The sequenced material came from PBMCs or T cells enriched from blood (not recorded which).

This CDR3 reads CASSYGRTAGNTIYF. The CDR3, as DNA: TGCGCCAGCAGCTATGGCCGGACAGCTGGAAACACCATATATTTT. The rearrangement links TRBV5-1 to TRBJ1-3; TRBD1 might be the D (6 bases). The CDR3 contains 15 residues. V lost 3 bases and J lost 2, with 12 bases in between. Germline CDR1 SGHRS, CDR2 YFSETQ.